The T cell receptor (beta chain) described here comes from a study of cytomegalovirus exposure and HLA in healthy donors. The data were produced by immunoSEQ multiplex PCR, yet TCRdb's version contains in-frame clones alone and is incomplete. The sample shows 50,000 or so clones, 85% to 95% of them seen only once. Findings of the study overall: TCR beta chains numbering about 160 were designated cytomegalovirus-associated. Subsequent analysis showed first-cohort TCR clusters tending to co-occur in approximately 120 validation repertoires.

Germline CDR1 reads SGHTA; CDR2 reads FQGNSA. This CDR3 has 14 amino acids. With V trimmed by 5 bases and J by 10 bases, 9 bases remained unmatched. This clone came up once. Antigen unknown. The gene calls are TRBV7-2 and TRBJ1-4, with 8 bases matching TRBD1. This receptor was taken from a man younger than 35 in good health and CMV-seronegative. Sequenced: PBMCs. The CDR3 region is CASSPQDRVGKLFF. In DNA form, the CDR3 reads TGTGCCAGCAGCCCTCAGGACAGGGTAGGAAAACTGTTTTTT.